This T cell receptor (beta chain) was retrieved from a study of T cell responses to AZD1222 COVID-19 vaccine. Study findings and constraints: Repertoires were sampled only after the peak T cell response. Regions 160-218 and 743-854 dominated among vaccine-associated CD4 TCRs spanning spike. Increased Spike-specific TCR breadth and depth were observed after two AZD1222 doses. Only 5 or 6 people who got AZD1222 tested seropositive at baseline.

The assay was immunoSEQ multiplex PCR, and TCRdb's table has in-frame clones only and misses some. The data hold over 150,000 clones, with 92% observed a single time. Of note for this clone: Its specificity is unknown.

Trimming pared 1 base from V and 13 bases from J, leaving 14 bases between. The CDR3 is 13 residues long. Germline V gives CDR1 LNHNV, CDR2 YYDKDF (reference sequence). The starting material was peripheral blood, obtained on day 0 of MenACWY control vaccination. The sequence came from an adult in good health. V gene TRBV15 combines with J gene TRBJ2-1; D uncertain. As DNA, the CDR3 is TGTGCCACCAGCAGAGTCCATACCACCCATCAGTTCTTC. This codes for CATSRVHTTHQFF.